The TCR beta chain described here comes from a study of post-analysis software for immune sequencing data. Broader study findings: About five TRBV segments, including TRBV5-6, TRBV5-1 and TRBV20-1, were more frequent in patients than controls.

Remarks on this clonotype: Its target is not known.

Unique molecular identifiers were present in the TCR beta cDNA libraries. TCRdb re-called the PCR reads with MiXCR, one entry per CDR3 protein. The table includes about 770,000 distinct CDR3 sequences, 35% to 55% detected once. The germline V gene has CDR1 MDHEN and CDR2 SYDVKM. Trimming cost V 8 bases and J 2 bases; bases outside gene matches: 10. CDR3 length: 15 residues. Sample: blood. This rearrangement joins TRBV28 to TRBJ2-3; 7 bases fit TRBD2. This TCR was sampled from a girl between 10 and 17 years old with multiple sclerosis. The chain's CDR3 is CASPPERDYTDTQYF. CDR3 sequence (DNA): TGTGCCAGCCCGCCCGAGCGGGACTACACAGATACGCAGTATTTT.